This T cell receptor (beta chain) originates from a study of PD-1 blockade in classical Hodgkin lymphoma. Whole-study context: Every 2 weeks, patients had 3 mg/kg nivolumab intravenously.

The time point was: cycle 4 day 1 (C4D1), after 6 weeks of nivolumab. Each patient's relapse followed autologous stem cell transplantation, and brentuximab vedotin exposure varied. The CD8+ T cells came from thawed PBMCs through magnetic negative selection. Classifying best responses yielded complete response, partial response or progressive disease. Profiling relied on immunoSEQ multiplex PCR, and the TCRdb table lists in-frame clones only, not all of them. The sample carries around 6,200 clones, approximately 70% recorded once. The CDR3 has 13 amino acids. V was clipped by 4 bases and J by 8 bases, with 12 bases between them. Germline loops: CDR1 SGHVS, CDR2 FQNEAQ.

The chain joins TRBV7-8 to TRBJ2-1; D gene uncertain. This sequence was found in a human donor with classical Hodgkin lymphoma. This specimen was CD8+ T cells from blood, taken before the fourth cycle of nivolumab. The CDR3 loop is CASSYRLDYEQFF. CDR3 nucleotides: TGTGCCAGCAGCTACCGACTGGATTATGAGCAGTTCTTC.